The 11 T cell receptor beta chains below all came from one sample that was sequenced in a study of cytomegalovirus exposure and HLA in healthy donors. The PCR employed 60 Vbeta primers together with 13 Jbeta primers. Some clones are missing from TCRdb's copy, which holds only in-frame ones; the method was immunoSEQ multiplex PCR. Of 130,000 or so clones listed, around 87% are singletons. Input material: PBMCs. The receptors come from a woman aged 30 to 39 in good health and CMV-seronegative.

The CDR3 DNA is TGTGCCAGCAGCACACGACAGGGAATCGGAGAAAAACTGTTTTTT. This sequence encodes CASSTRQGIGEKLFF. The chain links TRBV9 to TRBJ1-4; TRBD1 agrees at 7 bases. V trimming: 4 bases; J trimming: 8 bases; junction bases outside the gene matches: 11. This CDR3 is 15 amino acids long. CDR1 is SGDLS, CDR2 YYNGEE, per germline.

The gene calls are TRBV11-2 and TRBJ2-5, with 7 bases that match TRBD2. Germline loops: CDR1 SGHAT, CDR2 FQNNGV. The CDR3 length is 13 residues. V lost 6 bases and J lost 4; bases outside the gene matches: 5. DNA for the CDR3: TGTGCCAGCAGACCCGGGGGGAGAGAGACCCAGTACTTC. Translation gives CASRPGGRETQYF.

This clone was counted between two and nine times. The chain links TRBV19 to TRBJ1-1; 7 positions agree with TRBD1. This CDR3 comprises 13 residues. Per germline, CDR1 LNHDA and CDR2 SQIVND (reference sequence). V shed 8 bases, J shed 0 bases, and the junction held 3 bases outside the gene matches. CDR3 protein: CASRGQMNTEAFF. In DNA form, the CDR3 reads TGTGCCAGTCGGGGACAGATGAACACTGAAGCTTTCTTT. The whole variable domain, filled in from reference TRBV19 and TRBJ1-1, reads DGGITQSPKYLFRKEGQNVTLSCEQNLNHDAMYWYRQDPGQGLRLIYYSQIVNDFQKGDIAEGYSVSREKKESFPLTVTSAQKNPTAFYLCASRGQMNTEAFFGQGTRLTVV.

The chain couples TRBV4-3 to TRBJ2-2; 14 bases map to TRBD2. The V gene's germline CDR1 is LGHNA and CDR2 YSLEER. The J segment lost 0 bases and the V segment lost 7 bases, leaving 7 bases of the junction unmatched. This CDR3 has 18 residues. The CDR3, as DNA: TGCGCCAGCACGCCCGGGACTAGCGGGAGCGCGAACACCGGGGAGCTGTTTTTT. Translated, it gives CASTPGTSGSANTGELFF.

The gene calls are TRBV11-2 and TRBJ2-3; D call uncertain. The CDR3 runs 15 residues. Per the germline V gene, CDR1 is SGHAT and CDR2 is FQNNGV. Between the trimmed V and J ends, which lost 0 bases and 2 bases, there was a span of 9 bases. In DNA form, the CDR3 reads TGTGCCAGCAGCTTAGACTTCGGGTACACAGATACGCAGTATTTT. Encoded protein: CASSLDFGYTDTQYF. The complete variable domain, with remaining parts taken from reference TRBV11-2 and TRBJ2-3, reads EAGVAQSPRYKIIEKRQSVAFWCNPISGHATLYWYQQILGQGPKLLIQFQNNGVVDDSQLPKDRFSAERLKGVDSTLKIQPAKLEDSAVYLCASSLDFGYTDTQYFGPGTRLTVL.

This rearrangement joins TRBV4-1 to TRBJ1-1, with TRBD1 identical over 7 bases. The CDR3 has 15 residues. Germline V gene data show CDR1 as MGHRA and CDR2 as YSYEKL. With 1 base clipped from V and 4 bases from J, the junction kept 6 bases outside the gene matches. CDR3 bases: TGCGCCAGCAGCCAAGTAGACGCAGGGGGCACTGAAGCTTTCTTT. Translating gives CASSQVDAGGTEAFF.

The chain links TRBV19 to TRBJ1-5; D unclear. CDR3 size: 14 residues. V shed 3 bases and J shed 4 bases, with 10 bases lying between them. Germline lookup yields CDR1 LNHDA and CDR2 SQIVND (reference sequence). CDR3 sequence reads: CASSIIPANQPQHF. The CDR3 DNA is TGTGCCAGTAGTATTATACCCGCGAATCAGCCCCAGCATTTT.

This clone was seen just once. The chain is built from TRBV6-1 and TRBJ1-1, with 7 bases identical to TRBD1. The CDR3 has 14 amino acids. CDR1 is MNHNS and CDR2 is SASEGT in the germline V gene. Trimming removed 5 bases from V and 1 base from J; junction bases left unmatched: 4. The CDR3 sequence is CASSIQGSNTEAFF. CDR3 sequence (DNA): TGTGCCAGCAGTATACAGGGGTCGAACACTGAAGCTTTCTTT.

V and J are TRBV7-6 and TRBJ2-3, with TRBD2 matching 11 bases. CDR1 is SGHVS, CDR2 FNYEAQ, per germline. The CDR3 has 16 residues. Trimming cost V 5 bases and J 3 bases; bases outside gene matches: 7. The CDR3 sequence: CASSQLGTSGTDTQYF. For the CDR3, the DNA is TGTGCCAGCAGCCAACTCGGGACTAGCGGTACAGATACGCAGTATTTT.

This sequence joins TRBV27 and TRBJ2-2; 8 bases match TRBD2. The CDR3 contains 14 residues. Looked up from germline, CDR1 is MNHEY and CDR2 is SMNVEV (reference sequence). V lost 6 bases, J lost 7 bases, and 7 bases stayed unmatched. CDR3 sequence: CASSMTSAGGELFF. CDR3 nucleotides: TGTGCCAGCAGCATGACTAGCGCGGGCGGGGAGCTGTTTTTT.

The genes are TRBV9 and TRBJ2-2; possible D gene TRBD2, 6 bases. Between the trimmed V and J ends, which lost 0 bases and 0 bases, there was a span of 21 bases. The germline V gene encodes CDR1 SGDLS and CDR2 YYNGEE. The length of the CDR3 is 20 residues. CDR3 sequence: CASSVGIAWMGGSNTGELFF. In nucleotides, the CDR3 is TGTGCCAGCAGCGTAGGGATAGCGTGGATGGGGGGTTCGAACACCGGGGAGCTGTTTTTT.